This TCR beta chain was profiled in a study of T-cell memory formation after mild COVID-19. Study context: Largely donor-specific sequence clusters came from two donors.

CDR3 length: 16 amino acids. Germline assignment: CDR1 LGHNA and CDR2 YNFKEQ. The junction had 7 bases not matched to a gene; V was cut back by 2 bases and J by 8 bases. Each CDR3 protein gets one entry after TCRdb re-called the 5' RACE reads with MiXCR. The sample comprises approximately 260,000 distinct CDR3 sequences, approximately 16% of which are singletons, and around 3.7% rests with the top ten. This clonotype turned up a few times. Sequenced material: PBMCs or a T cell subset sorted from them (not recorded which). The V gene is TRBV4-2, the J gene TRBJ2-1, with 12 bases that match TRBD2. The source of this sequence is a man between 18 and 29 years old who had mild COVID-19 (a few samples of this study predate the infection). Cell type and time point are not known. The CDR3 loop is CASSQSSGGAWDEQFF. The CDR3 region has the DNA TGTGCCAGCAGCCAATCTAGCGGGGGGGCCTGGGATGAGCAGTTCTTC.